This T cell receptor beta chain is drawn from a study of identical twins. MiXCR, run by TCRdb on the 5' RACE reads, gives a single entry per CDR3 protein. The sample includes roughly 750,000 distinct CDR3 sequences, 20% to 25% of them seen just once. These same records also appear under a second study, on T cells expressing NK-cell markers. From that second work: Among several donors, these clonotypes also ranked first in the CD3+CD56-NKG2C+ fraction.

The sequenced material came from PBMCs. The clonotype comes from a woman under 30 in good health.

CDR3: CASSVRGHEQYF. The CDR3 DNA reads TGCGCCAGCAGCGTAAGGGGCCACGAGCAGTACTTC. The rearrangement links TRBV5-1 to TRBJ2-7; TRBD1 is a possible D gene (5 bases). The length of the CDR3 is 12 residues. Per the germline V gene, CDR1 is SGHRS and CDR2 is YFSETQ. Trimming removed 4 bases from V and 5 bases from J, with 10 bases in between.